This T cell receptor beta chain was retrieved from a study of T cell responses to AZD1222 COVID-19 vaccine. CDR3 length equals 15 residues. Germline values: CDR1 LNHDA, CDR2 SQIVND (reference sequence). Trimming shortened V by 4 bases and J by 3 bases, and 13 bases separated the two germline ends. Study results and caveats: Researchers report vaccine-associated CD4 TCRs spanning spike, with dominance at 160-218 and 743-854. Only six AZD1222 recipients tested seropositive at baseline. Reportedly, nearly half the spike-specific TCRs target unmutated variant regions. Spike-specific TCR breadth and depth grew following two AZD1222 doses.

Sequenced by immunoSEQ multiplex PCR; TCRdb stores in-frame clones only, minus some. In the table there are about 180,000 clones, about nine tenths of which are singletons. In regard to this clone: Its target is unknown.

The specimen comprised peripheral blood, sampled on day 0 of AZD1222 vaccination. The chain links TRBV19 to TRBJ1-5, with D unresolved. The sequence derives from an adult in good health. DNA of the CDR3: TGTGCCAGTAGTAGCGCGCCGGGAGCCAATCAGCCCCAGCATTTT. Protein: CASSSAPGANQPQHF.